One T cell receptor beta chain is described in this entry. Its antigen is currently unknown. TCRdb's table, derived via immunoSEQ multiplex PCR, lists solely in-frame clones and lacks some. Of 150,000 to 200,000 clones listed, about four fifths were seen once; the top ten hold roughly 7%. The data were taken from a study of cytomegalovirus exposure and HLA in healthy donors. Study-level information: The same platform was used for the 130 or so validation repertoires as for the 650 to 700 first-cohort repertoires, as reported in a later analysis.

General study results and limits: Both high specificity and high sensitivity reportedly marked the classifier's diagnosis of cytomegalovirus status.

CDR3 length: 14 amino acids. Trimming left V 1 base short and J 3 bases short, with 13 bases between. The germline CDR1 and CDR2 sequences are SQVTM and ANQGSEA. Specimen: PBMCs. The J gene is TRBJ2-7, the V gene TRBV29-1; a possible D gene is TRBD1 (5 bases). This TCR came from a man between 18 and 35 years old in good health and CMV-seropositive. The CDR3 loop reads CSVEGGSSNYEQYF. CDR3 sequence (DNA): TGCAGCGTTGAAGGGGGCTCGTCAAACTACGAGCAGTACTTC.